A selection of T cell receptor beta chains follows, all from one sample in a study of technical replicates of blood from several donors. Only in-frame clones appear in the TCRdb table, and some are missing; sequencing was by immunoSEQ multiplex PCR. The sample carries about 84,000 clones, about 97% recorded once. Sequenced input: T cells isolated from PBMCs. The receptors derive from a human donor in good health. CDR3s include the opening cysteine and the closing phenylalanine or tryptophan. The D gene is left open where the match is weak. Size tells how often a clone was seen (once, few, many) or the class of an expanded clone, and some rows leave it out.

J: TRBJ2-7
D: NA
size: NA
V: TRBV28
DNA: TGTGCCAGCAGTTGGGACACAGGGCACATATCCTACGAGCAGTACTTC
CDR3: CASSWDTGHISYEQYF

J: TRBJ1-1
D: NA
size: once
V: TRBV25-1
DNA: TGTGCCAGCAGGGAGGCGAACACTGAAGCTTTCTTT
CDR3: CASREANTEAFF

J: TRBJ2-1
D: TRBD2
size: NA
V: TRBV27
DNA: TGTGCCAGCAGTCTTCTAGCGGGAGGGAACAATGAGCAGTTCTTC
CDR3: CASSLLAGGNNEQFF

J: TRBJ1-1
D: NA
size: NA
V: TRBV9
DNA: TGTGCCAGCAGCGTAGTAGCAGGGATGAACACTGAAGCTTTCTTT
CDR3: CASSVVAGMNTEAFF

J: TRBJ1-2
D: TRBD1
size: NA
V: TRBV5-1
DNA: TGCGCCAGCAGCTCGACCGGGACAGGTTATGGCTACACCTTC
CDR3: CASSSTGTGYGYTF

J: TRBJ2-2
D: NA
size: NA
V: TRBV11-1
DNA: TGTGCCAGCAGCTTAGAACTCCAATCTGGGGAGCTGTTTTTT
CDR3: CASSLELQSGELFF

J: TRBJ2-3
D: TRBD2
size: NA
V: TRBV2
DNA: TGTGCCAGCAGTTCGGGACTAGCGGGGGGGGCTCGTACGCAGTATTTT
CDR3: CASSSGLAGGARTQYF

J: TRBJ2-7
D: TRBD2
size: NA
V: TRBV28
DNA: TGTGCCAGCAGTTTAACCAGGGGGCGACTAGCGGGAGTAGGAGAGCAGTACTTC
CDR3: CASSLTRGRLAGVGEQYF

J: TRBJ2-3
D: NA
size: NA
V: TRBV2
DNA: TGTGCCAGCAGTGAAGAGTTTGGACAGGGAGGGACAGATACGCAGTATTTT
CDR3: CASSEEFGQGGTDTQYF

J: TRBJ2-2
D: NA
size: once
V: TRBV10-2
DNA: TGCGCCGCCCTCACAGGAAACACCGGGGAGCTGTTTTTT
CDR3: CAALTGNTGELFF

J: TRBJ2-1
D: TRBD2
size: once
V: TRBV2
DNA: TGTGCCAGCAGCCTAAGCGGGAGTTCGTACAATGAGCAGTTCTTC
CDR3: CASSLSGSSYNEQFF

J: TRBJ2-7
D: TRBD1
size: NA
V: TRBV7-6
DNA: TGTGCCAGCAGCGCTGGGACAGGGTCATTTTACGAGCAGTACTTC
CDR3: CASSAGTGSFYEQYF

J: TRBJ1-4
D: TRBD1
size: NA
V: TRBV5-1
DNA: TGCGCCAGCAGCAGGGACAGGGGTGCTAATGAAAAACTGTTTTTT
CDR3: CASSRDRGANEKLFF

J: TRBJ1-2
D: TRBD1
size: NA
V: TRBV10-3
DNA: TGTGCCATCCTGGACGACAGGGGATATGGCTACACCTTC
CDR3: CAILDDRGYGYTF

J: TRBJ2-7
D: TRBD1
size: once
V: TRBV4-2
DNA: TGTGCCAGCAGCCGAACCGGGACAGGGGATTCCTACGAGCAGTACTTC
CDR3: CASSRTGTGDSYEQYF

J: TRBJ1-4
D: NA
size: NA
V: TRBV4-1
DNA: TGCGCCAGCAGGGACATCTGGGTAGGGGAAAAACTGTTTTTT
CDR3: CASRDIWVGEKLFF

J: TRBJ2-7
D: NA
size: NA
V: TRBV19
DNA: TGTGCCAGTAGTAGTGACAGCTACGAGCAGTACTTC
CDR3: CASSSDSYEQYF

J: TRBJ1-2
D: TRBD1
size: NA
V: TRBV25-1
DNA: TGTGCCAGCAGCGGGACAGGGGGCGTCTATGGCTACACCTTC
CDR3: CASSGTGGVYGYTF

J: TRBJ2-1
D: NA
size: NA
V: TRBV2
DNA: TGTGCCAGCAGTGCTGAAGCGGGACAATACAATGAGCAGTTCTTC
CDR3: CASSAEAGQYNEQFF

J: TRBJ2-7
D: NA
size: NA
V: TRBV13
DNA: TGTGCCAGCAGCCCTCCAAGTCTCCTGGCAGTGTCCTACGAGCAGTACTTC
CDR3: CASSPPSLLAVSYEQYF

J: TRBJ1-5
D: NA
size: NA
V: TRBV2
DNA: TGTGCCAGCAGTGGGAGGCGTAACAATCAGCCCCAGCATTTT
CDR3: CASSGRRNNQPQHF

J: TRBJ2-1
D: NA
size: NA
V: TRBV7-9
DNA: TGTGCCAGCAGCTTAGTGGGACACCAAAATGAGCAGTTCTTC
CDR3: CASSLVGHQNEQFF

J: TRBJ2-5
D: TRBD2
size: NA
V: TRBV29-1
DNA: TGCAGCGTTGTTCTAGCGGGTAGGACTCAAGAGACCCAGTACTTC
CDR3: CSVVLAGRTQETQYF

J: TRBJ1-2
D: NA
size: NA
V: TRBV5-4
DNA: TGTGCCAGCAGCTTACCGACGGAGGGGGGCTACACCTTC
CDR3: CASSLPTEGGYTF

J: TRBJ1-2
D: TRBD1
size: NA
V: TRBV30
DNA: TGTGCCTGGAGTTTTCAGGGGGCGAATTCGAACTATGGCTACACCTTC
CDR3: CAWSFQGANSNYGYTF

J: TRBJ1-1
D: TRBD1
size: once
V: TRBV29-1
DNA: TGCAGCGTTGAAGGGACAGGTGAGACTGAAGCTTTCTTT
CDR3: CSVEGTGETEAFF

J: TRBJ2-1
D: NA
size: NA
V: TRBV14
DNA: TGTGCCAGCAGCCAAGATCCAAGGGGCGATGAGCAGTTCTTC
CDR3: CASSQDPRGDEQFF

J: TRBJ2-1
D: TRBD1
size: NA
V: TRBV28
DNA: TGTGCCAGCAGTTTAGGGACAGGGGGCCGGATTAATGAGCAGTTCTTC
CDR3: CASSLGTGGRINEQFF